Following are 2 T cell receptor beta chains from one sample sequenced in a study of shared clonotypes between healthy human individuals. Produced via immunoSEQ multiplex PCR; TCRdb's table is partial and in-frame only. The data hold approximately 2.3 million clones, with over 90% observed a single time. The specimen was naive CD4+ T cells from PBMCs. Noted subset: CD45RA+ positively selected. Every receptor here comes from a man between 18 and 35 years old in good health. Some clones in this sample may be carry-over from other donors' samples.

This sequence joins TRBV4-1 and TRBJ2-5; D possibly corresponds to TRBD1 (5 bases). Deletions cut 4 bases from V and 2 bases from J, with 14 bases between. Germline V gene sequence: CDR1 MGHRA, CDR2 YSYEKL. This CDR3 spans 15 amino acids. In nucleotides, the CDR3 is TGCGCCAGCAGCCCCAGGGCTAGTGCACAAGAGACCCAGTACTTC. Translated: CASSPRASAQETQYF.

The V gene is TRBV5-1, the J gene TRBJ1-1; D gene unclear. The V end lost 2 bases, the J end lost 3 bases, and 11 bases lay between the germline ends. This CDR3 spans 14 amino acids. Germline V gene sequence: CDR1 SGHRS, CDR2 YFSETQ. In DNA form, the CDR3 reads TGCGCCAGCAGCTTAATCGGATGGGACACTGAAGCTTTCTTT. Translated: CASSLIGWDTEAFF.